The 5 T cell receptor beta chains reported below all come from one sample, sequenced in a study of shared clonotypes between healthy human individuals. Profiled with immunoSEQ multiplex PCR; TCRdb holds only in-frame clones, not every one. Of under 2.5 million clones listed, less than 95% are singletons. The specimen was naive CD4+ T cells from PBMCs. Subset of the sample: CD45RA+ positively selected. Receptors were obtained from a man younger than 30 in good health. Some clones in this sample may be carry-over from other donors' samples.

The rearrangement joins TRBV6-6 to TRBJ2-5; 11 positions agree with TRBD2. TRBJ2-7 matches the DNA end more closely, so the J call is doubtful. There are 15 residues in the CDR3. Germline V gene data show CDR1 as MNHNY and CDR2 as SVGAGI (reference sequence). CDR3 DNA: TGTGCCAGCAGCCTTACTAGCGGGAGCTCCTACGAGCAGTACTTC. Protein product: CASSLTSGSSYEQYF.

The J gene is TRBJ2-7, the V gene TRBV7-6, with TRBD2 identical over 9 bases. The CDR3 contains 16 residues. Germline lookup yields CDR1 SGHVS and CDR2 FNYEAQ. Germline trimming cut 5 bases from V and 5 bases from J; bases unmatched to any gene: 13. DNA for the CDR3: TGTGCCAGCAGCGCGACCGTAGCGGGAGCGATTAACGAGCAGTACTTC. Amino acids: CASSATVAGAINEQYF.

This chain links TRBV2 with TRBJ2-2; no firm D call. V lost 4 bases and J 2 bases, leaving 14 bases between the germline ends. The germline V gene has CDR1 SNHLY and CDR2 FYNNEI. CDR3 size: 16 residues. The CDR3 reads CASSVARHPNTGELFF. Here the CDR3 DNA reads TGTGCCAGCAGTGTGGCGAGGCACCCAAACACCGGGGAGCTGTTTTTT.

The V and J genes are TRBV15 and TRBJ2-7; no clear D. Germline lookup yields CDR1 LNHNV and CDR2 YYDKDF (reference sequence). CDR3 length: 17 residues. Trimming removed 0 bases at V and 3 bases at J, with 18 bases between. The CDR3 DNA follows: TGTGCCACCAGCAGAGATCCCCCCCCAAGCCCTAGCTACGAGCAGTACTTC. Its protein is CATSRDPPPSPSYEQYF.

The chain couples TRBV18 to TRBJ1-1; a possible D gene is TRBD1 (5 bases). Trimming took off 2 bases at V and 3 bases at J, with 22 bases between the two ends. The CDR3 is 18 residues long. Germline CDR1 KGHSH, CDR2 LQKENI. CDR3 region: CASSPGAASGLRYTEAFF. CDR3 nucleotide sequence: TGTGCCAGCTCACCAGGGGCCGCGAGTGGTCTCAGGTACACTGAAGCTTTCTTT.